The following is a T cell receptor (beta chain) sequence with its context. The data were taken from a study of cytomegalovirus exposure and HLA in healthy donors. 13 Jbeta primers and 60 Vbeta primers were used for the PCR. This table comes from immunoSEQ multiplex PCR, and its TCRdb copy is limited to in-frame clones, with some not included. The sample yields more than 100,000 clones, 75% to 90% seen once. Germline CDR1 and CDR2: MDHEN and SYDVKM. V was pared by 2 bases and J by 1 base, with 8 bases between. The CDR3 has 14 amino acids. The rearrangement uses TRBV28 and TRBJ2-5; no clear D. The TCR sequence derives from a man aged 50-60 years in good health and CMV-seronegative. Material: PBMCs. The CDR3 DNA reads TGTGCCAGCAGTTTAGCAGGCCTCCAAGAGACCCAGTACTTC. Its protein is CASSLAGLQETQYF.